One and the same sample provided the 8 T cell receptor beta chains below, sequenced in a study of blood T cell repertoires in COVID-19. TCRdb keeps only in-frame clones here, not all; method: immunoSEQ multiplex PCR. The table shows under 55,000 clones, with roughly 90% occurring only once. Input material: peripheral blood. Source of these receptors: a human donor in a cohort sampled during active COVID-19.

The gene calls are TRBV19 and TRBJ2-2, with D perhaps matching TRBD2 (7 bases). Germline values: CDR1 LNHDA, CDR2 SQIVND (reference sequence). The CDR3 is 15 amino acids. Trimming stripped 7 bases from V and 6 bases from J, with 18 bases between. The CDR3 protein is CASMGRGEVAGELFF. CDR3 DNA: TGTGCCAGTATGGGGAGGGGGGAGGTCGCCGGGGAGCTGTTTTTT.

The rearrangement links TRBV4-2 to TRBJ1-2, with TRBD1 identical over 8 bases. Losses at the gene ends were 2 bases for V and 4 bases for J; bases not matched to a gene: 3. The CDR3 loop spans 14 amino acids. The germline V gene encodes CDR1 LGHNA and CDR2 YNFKEQ. CDR3 sequence reads: CASSQSGGRYGYTF. The DNA of the CDR3 is TGTGCCAGCAGCCAATCAGGGGGCCGCTATGGCTACACCTTC.

The chain recombines TRBV10-1 with TRBJ1-5; 9 positions match TRBD1. The CDR3 contains 13 residues. The trim removed 8 bases at V and 6 bases at J, leaving 5 bases unmatched. Germline V gene lookup returns CDR1 WNHNN and CDR2 SYGVQD (reference sequence). The DNA for the CDR3 is TGCGCCAGCCTGACAGGGGGATGTCAGCCCCAGCATTTT. It is translated as CASLTGGCQPQHF.

This sequence joins TRBV7-2 and TRBJ2-1; 11 bases map to TRBD2. V dropped 5 bases and J dropped 1; count of bases not matched to a gene: 4. This CDR3 is 16 amino acids long. The germline V gene encodes CDR1 SGHTA and CDR2 FQGNSA. In DNA, the CDR3 is TGTGCCAGCAGCCCTATAGCGGGAGGGTCCTACAATGAGCAGTTCTTC. It specifies CASSPIAGGSYNEQFF.

V and J are TRBV6-2 or TRBV6-3 and TRBJ1-1; D unclear. V was clipped by 6 bases and J by 0 bases, with 14 bases between them. Germline-derived CDR1 and CDR2 are MNHEY and SVGEGT. The CDR3 has 15 amino acids. The CDR3 DNA is TGTGCCAGCAGCCCGGGTGGGAGGTTGAACACTGAAGCTTTCTTT. Amino acids: CASSPGGRLNTEAFF.

This chain connects TRBV28 to TRBJ1-5, with D possibly being TRBD1 (6 bases). The CDR3 extends over 19 amino acids. V lost 6 bases and J lost 2, with 26 bases in between. From germline, CDR1 is MDHEN and CDR2 SYDVKM. CDR3 in DNA: TGTGCCAGCAGCTACCTACTGGACAGCCCATTTTGGGGCAATCAGCCCCAGCATTTT. It yields the protein CASSYLLDSPFWGNQPQHF. The variable domain in full, with the rest retrieved from reference TRBV28 and TRBJ1-5, is DVKVTQSSRYLVKRTGEKVFLECVQDMDHENMFWYRQDPGLGLRLIYFSYDVKMKEKGDIPEGYSVSREKKERFSLILESASTNQTSMYLCASSYLLDSPFWGNQPQHFGDGTRLSIL.

This rearrangement joins TRBV2 to TRBJ1-1; the match to TRBD1 covers 7 bases. Germline V gene lookup returns CDR1 SNHLY and CDR2 FYNNEI. This CDR3 spans 13 amino acids. V gave up 10 bases and J gave up 4 bases; unmatched junction bases: 9. CDR3 region: CANEQGRGTEAFF. DNA for the CDR3: TGTGCCAACGAACAGGGGAGAGGCACTGAAGCTTTCTTT.

The rearrangement links TRBV3-1 (or the pseudogene TRBV3-2) to TRBJ1-5; D is undetermined. Trimming left V 0 bases short and J 6 bases short, with 9 bases between. CDR3 length: 14 residues. Germline V lookup: CDR1 LGHDT, CDR2 YNNKEL (reference sequence). The CDR3 sequence: CASSQDAGSQPQHF. The CDR3, as DNA: TGTGCCAGCAGCCAAGATGCGGGGAGTCAGCCCCAGCATTTT.